This TCR beta chain derives from a study of T cell responses to AZD1222 COVID-19 vaccine. Across the whole study: Pooling of second doses given at about 4 or about 12 weeks was done.

Whole-study results and caveats: Spike as a whole was targeted by vaccine-associated CD4 TCRs, dominant at 160-218 and 743-854.

To note about this clone: Antigen: not known.

Sequenced by immunoSEQ multiplex PCR; TCRdb stores in-frame clones only, minus some. The data contain 120,000 or so clones, about 90% of them singletons. V was clipped by 1 base and J by 3 bases, with 9 bases between them. Germline-derived CDR1 and CDR2 are LGHNA and YSLEER. CDR3 length: 14 amino acids. This clonotype was sampled from an adult in good health. The rearrangement uses TRBV4-3 and TRBJ1-2; maybe TRBD1 (5 bases). This specimen was peripheral blood, taken on day 0 of AZD1222 vaccination. The CDR3 DNA reads TGCGCCAGCAGCCAAGTCTCACAGGACTATGGCTACACCTTC. Its translation is CASSQVSQDYGYTF.